A selection of T cell receptor beta chains follows, all from one sample in a study of radiotherapy plus CTLA-4 blockade in lung cancer. Produced via immunoSEQ multiplex PCR; TCRdb's table is partial and in-frame only. The table has about 120,000 clones, 85% to 90% seen once. The input for sequencing was peripheral blood, taken from a patient treated with radiotherapy plus ipilimumab. Source of these receptors: a human donor with non-small cell lung cancer that progressed on radiotherapy plus ipilimumab. The conserved cysteine and the conserved F or W are not part of the CDR3 here.

TRBJ2-1	TRBV6-6	ASSYISGSDNEQF
TRBJ1-2	TRBV5-1	ASSLGQNLYGYT
TRBJ1-5	TRBV5-1	ASSLDTGSNQPQH
TRBJ2-5	TRBV5-6	ASGFMGGRETQY
TRBJ2-2	TRBV20-1	SASRTGELF
TRBJ2-2	TRBV11-3	ASSQLTETGELF
TRBJ2-1	TRBV5-1	ASSSTASSYNEQF
TRBJ1-1	TRBV27	ASSSFGGTNTEAF
TRBJ1-1	TRBV27	ASSFGRMRTEAF
TRBJ1-2	TRBV14	ASSQAVGANYGYT
TRBJ2-1	TRBV6-6	ASRPLAGVSYNEQF
TRBJ1-1	TRBV29-1	SVGPGTGLEAF
TRBJ2-1	TRBV10-3	AISGSVGIVEQF
TRBJ2-1	TRBV6-6	ASSPGRAEQF
TRBJ1-1	TRBV5-1	ASSFRPSGLAEAF
TRBJ2-5	TRBV5-1	ASSFSGRRETQY